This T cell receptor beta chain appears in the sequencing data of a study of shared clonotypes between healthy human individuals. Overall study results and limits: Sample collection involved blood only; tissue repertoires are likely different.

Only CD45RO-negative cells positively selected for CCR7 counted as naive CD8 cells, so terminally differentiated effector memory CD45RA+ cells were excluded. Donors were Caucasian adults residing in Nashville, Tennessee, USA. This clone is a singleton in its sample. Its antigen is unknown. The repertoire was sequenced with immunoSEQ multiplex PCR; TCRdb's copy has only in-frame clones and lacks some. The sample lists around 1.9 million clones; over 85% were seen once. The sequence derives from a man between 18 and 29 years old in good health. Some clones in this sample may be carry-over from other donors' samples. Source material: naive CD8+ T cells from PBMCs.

This CDR3 reads CASSPDLTDTQYF. Written as DNA, the CDR3 is TGCGCCAGCAGCCCCGACCTCACAGATACGCAGTATTTT. This chain links TRBV10-2 with TRBJ2-3; the D is unclear. CDR1 and CDR2 (germline): WSHSY, SAAADI. The CDR3 spans 13 residues. Trimming pared 6 bases from V and 2 bases from J, leaving 9 bases between.